The clone carrying this T cell receptor beta chain was seen once. Antigen specificity is unknown. This entry is derived from a study of cytomegalovirus exposure and HLA in healthy donors. Study-wide findings and caveats: The study designated about 180 TCR beta chains cytomegalovirus-associated.

This CDR3 is 16 amino acids long. The V and J ends lost 3 bases and 5 bases, in that order; junction bases with no gene match: 6. Germline CDR1 reads MNHNY; CDR2 reads SVGAGI (reference sequence). In the PCR, 60 Vbeta and 13 Jbeta primers were used. The data were produced by immunoSEQ multiplex PCR, yet TCRdb's version contains in-frame clones alone and is incomplete. The sample contains 150,000 to 200,000 clones, about four fifths of which appear only once. The chain combines TRBV6-6 with TRBJ2-5; 13 bases align to TRBD2. This TCR came from a man younger than 45 in good health and CMV-seronegative. The specimen was PBMCs. The CDR3 reads CASSYSGTSGKETQYF. In DNA form, the CDR3 reads TGTGCCAGCAGTTATTCCGGGACTAGCGGGAAGGAGACCCAGTACTTC.